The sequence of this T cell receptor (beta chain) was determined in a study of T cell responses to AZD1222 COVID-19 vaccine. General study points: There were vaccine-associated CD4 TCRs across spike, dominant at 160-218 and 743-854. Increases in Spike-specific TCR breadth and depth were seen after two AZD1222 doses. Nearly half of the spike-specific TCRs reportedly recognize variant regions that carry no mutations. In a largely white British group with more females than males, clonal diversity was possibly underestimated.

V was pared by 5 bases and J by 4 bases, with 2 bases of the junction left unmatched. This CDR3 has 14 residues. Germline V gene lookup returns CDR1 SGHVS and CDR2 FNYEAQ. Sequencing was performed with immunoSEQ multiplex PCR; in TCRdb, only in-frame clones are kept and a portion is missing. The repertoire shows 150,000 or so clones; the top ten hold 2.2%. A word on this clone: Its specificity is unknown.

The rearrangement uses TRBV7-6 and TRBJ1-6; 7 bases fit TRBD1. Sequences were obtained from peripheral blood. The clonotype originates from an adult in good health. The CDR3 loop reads CASSPGGYNSPLHF. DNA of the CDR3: TGTGCCAGCAGCCCAGGGGGTTATAATTCACCCCTCCACTTT.